A selection of T cell receptor beta chains follows, all from one sample in a study of vaccination effects on CD4 cells after COVID-19. Their cognate antigens are unknown. The table came from immunoSEQ multiplex PCR; TCRdb's copy has only in-frame clones and leaves some out. The sample shows around 16,000 clones, roughly 68% of them seen only once. The specimen was CD4+ T cells from PBMCs cultured with SARS-CoV-2 spike peptides, collected after COVID-19 vaccination. Receptors originate from a human donor who received a COVID-19 vaccine. CDR3s include the opening cysteine and the closing phenylalanine or tryptophan. A D gene is named only where the DNA matches it firmly. The size entry is marked missing in some rows and otherwise reads once, few, many or a size class.

cdr3_length: 17; d_call: .; v_call: TRBV7-2; clone_size: medium-sized; j_call: TRBJ2-2; cdr3_nt: TGTGCCAGCAGCTTAGGGTTCGGAATAGCGGAGACCGGGGAGCTGTTTTTT; cdr3_aa: CASSLGFGIAETGELFF
cdr3_length: 12; d_call: .; v_call: TRBV10-2; clone_size: .; j_call: TRBJ1-1; cdr3_nt: TGCGCCAGCAGCGTAGTGAACACTGAAGCTTTCTTT; cdr3_aa: CASSVVNTEAFF
cdr3_length: 12; d_call: TRBD2; v_call: TRBV5-1; clone_size: medium-sized; j_call: TRBJ2-7; cdr3_nt: TGCGCCAGCAGCGCGGGGGGGGTCGAGCAGTACTTC; cdr3_aa: CASSAGGVEQYF
cdr3_length: 12; d_call: .; v_call: TRBV27; clone_size: .; j_call: TRBJ2-2; cdr3_nt: TGTGCCAGCAGTTTAAACACCGGGGAGCTGTTTTTT; cdr3_aa: CASSLNTGELFF
cdr3_length: 15; d_call: .; v_call: TRBV7-3; clone_size: .; j_call: TRBJ1-3; cdr3_nt: TGTGCCAGCAGCTTAGGAGGGAACTCTGGAAACACCATATATTTT; cdr3_aa: CASSLGGNSGNTIYF
cdr3_length: 16; d_call: TRBD2; v_call: TRBV29-1; clone_size: .; j_call: TRBJ2-2; cdr3_nt: TGCAGCGCCCGCGTGGGACTAGCAATTGACACCGGGGAGCTGTTTTTT; cdr3_aa: CSARVGLAIDTGELFF
cdr3_length: 14; d_call: .; v_call: TRBV30; clone_size: .; j_call: TRBJ1-1; cdr3_nt: TGTGCCTGGACGTCAGGGGAAATGAACACTGAAGCTTTCTTT; cdr3_aa: CAWTSGEMNTEAFF
cdr3_length: 15; d_call: .; v_call: TRBV7-8; clone_size: .; j_call: TRBJ2-1; cdr3_nt: TGTGCCAGCAGCTCCGAGGGCCCCTTGTACAATGAGCAGTTCTTC; cdr3_aa: CASSSEGPLYNEQFF
cdr3_length: 16; d_call: .; v_call: TRBV7-9; clone_size: .; j_call: TRBJ2-3; cdr3_nt: TGTGCCAGCAGCTTACTAATGACAGGAAGCACAGATACGCAGTATTTT; cdr3_aa: CASSLLMTGSTDTQYF
cdr3_length: 15; d_call: TRBD1; v_call: TRBV5-4; clone_size: .; j_call: TRBJ1-2; cdr3_nt: TGTGCCAGCAGCCTGTCGGGGACAGGGGGCCATGGCTACACCTTC; cdr3_aa: CASSLSGTGGHGYTF
cdr3_length: 16; d_call: TRBD2; v_call: TRBV4-1; clone_size: medium-sized; j_call: TRBJ2-5; cdr3_nt: TGCGCCAGCAGCCAAGGGTTAGCGGGGTTGCCGCAGACCCAGTACTTC; cdr3_aa: CASSQGLAGLPQTQYF
cdr3_length: 15; d_call: TRBD2; v_call: TRBV5-3; clone_size: .; j_call: TRBJ2-1; cdr3_nt: TGTGCCAGAAGCCAAGCGGGGACGGTTAACAATGAGCAGTTCTTC; cdr3_aa: CARSQAGTVNNEQFF
cdr3_length: 15; d_call: .; v_call: TRBV7-9; clone_size: once; j_call: TRBJ1-2; cdr3_nt: TGTGCCAGCAGCCCAGTCAGGGGTGGACAGTATGGCTACACCTTC; cdr3_aa: CASSPVRGGQYGYTF
cdr3_length: 13; d_call: TRBD1; v_call: TRBV23-1; clone_size: few; j_call: TRBJ1-1; cdr3_nt: TGCGCCAGCTTAGGACAGGGGAACACTGAAGCTTTCTTT; cdr3_aa: CASLGQGNTEAFF
cdr3_length: 13; d_call: .; v_call: TRBV7-2; clone_size: large; j_call: TRBJ1-1; cdr3_nt: TGTGCCAGCAACAAACAGCTGAACACTGAAGCTTTCTTT; cdr3_aa: CASNKQLNTEAFF
cdr3_length: 15; d_call: TRBD1; v_call: TRBV7-9; clone_size: once; j_call: TRBJ1-3; cdr3_nt: TGTGCCAGCAGCCGCGGGACAGGGGTCGGAAACACCATATATTTT; cdr3_aa: CASSRGTGVGNTIYF
cdr3_length: 16; d_call: TRBD1; v_call: TRBV5-1; clone_size: .; j_call: TRBJ1-2; cdr3_nt: TGCGCCAGCAGCCCGGAGGGGACAGGGGCAGGGAGCGGCTACACCTTC; cdr3_aa: CASSPEGTGAGSGYTF
cdr3_length: 13; d_call: .; v_call: TRBV28; clone_size: .; j_call: TRBJ2-3; cdr3_nt: TGTGCCAGCAGTTTGGACAGCACAGATACGCAGTATTTT; cdr3_aa: CASSLDSTDTQYF
cdr3_length: 14; d_call: TRBD1; v_call: TRBV2; clone_size: .; j_call: TRBJ1-2; cdr3_nt: TGTGCCAGCGCTAGGGACAGGACAAACTATGGCTACACCTTC; cdr3_aa: CASARDRTNYGYTF
cdr3_length: 14; d_call: .; v_call: TRBV7-9; clone_size: medium-sized; j_call: TRBJ1-6; cdr3_nt: TGTGCCAGCAGCTTGGGGAATTATAATTCACCCCTCCACTTT; cdr3_aa: CASSLGNYNSPLHF
cdr3_length: 15; d_call: TRBD1; v_call: TRBV4-1; clone_size: .; j_call: TRBJ1-1; cdr3_nt: TGCGCCAGCAGCCTCCCCGACAGGGCGAACACTGAAGCTTTCTTT; cdr3_aa: CASSLPDRANTEAFF
cdr3_length: 17; d_call: TRBD1; v_call: TRBV14; clone_size: .; j_call: TRBJ1-2; cdr3_nt: TGTGCCAGCAGCCGGGGACAGGGGGCGCGAACTAACTATGGCTACACCTTC; cdr3_aa: CASSRGQGARTNYGYTF
cdr3_length: 15; d_call: TRBD2; v_call: TRBV28; clone_size: .; j_call: TRBJ2-7; cdr3_nt: TGTGCCAGCAGGTCCGGGGCTAGCGGGACCTACGAGCAGTACTTC; cdr3_aa: CASRSGASGTYEQYF
cdr3_length: 14; d_call: TRBD1; v_call: TRBV7-8; clone_size: .; j_call: TRBJ1-1; cdr3_nt: TGTGCCAGCAGCGTAACAGGGGGGGACCCTGAAGCTTTCTTT; cdr3_aa: CASSVTGGDPEAFF
cdr3_length: 16; d_call: TRBD1; v_call: TRBV5-1; clone_size: .; j_call: TRBJ1-4; cdr3_nt: TGCGCCAGCACGGGACAGGGATCCCGTTTAGGGGAAAAACTGTTTTTT; cdr3_aa: CASTGQGSRLGEKLFF
cdr3_length: 16; d_call: TRBD2; v_call: TRBV9; clone_size: .; j_call: TRBJ2-1; cdr3_nt: TGTGCCAGCAGCGTAGGGCGGGCGGGGGGCGACAATGAGCAGTTCTTC; cdr3_aa: CASSVGRAGGDNEQFF
cdr3_length: 15; d_call: TRBD1; v_call: TRBV2; clone_size: .; j_call: TRBJ1-1; cdr3_nt: TGTGCCAGCAGCCTCATCCCGACAGGGTCCACTGAAGCTTTCTTT; cdr3_aa: CASSLIPTGSTEAFF
cdr3_length: 17; d_call: .; v_call: TRBV28; clone_size: .; j_call: TRBJ2-5; cdr3_nt: TGTGCCAGCAGAGACCTTACTAGAGGACGGGGACAAGAGACCCAGTACTTC; cdr3_aa: CASRDLTRGRGQETQYF
cdr3_length: 13; d_call: .; v_call: TRBV5-1; clone_size: few; j_call: TRBJ1-1; cdr3_nt: TGCGCCAGCAGCTTGGGTAGTACATACGAAGCTTTCTTT; cdr3_aa: CASSLGSTYEAFF
cdr3_length: 13; d_call: .; v_call: TRBV5-5; clone_size: few; j_call: TRBJ1-3; cdr3_nt: TGTGCCAGCAGCTTGGGAAGGGGAAACACCATATATTTT; cdr3_aa: CASSLGRGNTIYF
cdr3_length: 16; d_call: .; v_call: TRBV2; clone_size: few; j_call: TRBJ2-3; cdr3_nt: TGTGCCAGCGGGGTCTTGGGGGGGCGAAGCACAGATACGCAGTATTTT; cdr3_aa: CASGVLGGRSTDTQYF
cdr3_length: 17; d_call: .; v_call: TRBV3-1/TRBV3-2; clone_size: large; j_call: TRBJ1-6; cdr3_nt: TGTGCCAGCACCACTTATGACCGGGGCTCCTATAATTCACCCCTCCACTTT; cdr3_aa: CASTTYDRGSYNSPLHF
cdr3_length: 15; d_call: .; v_call: TRBV14; clone_size: .; j_call: TRBJ1-6; cdr3_nt: TGTGCCAGCAGTAAAGGAGGCTCCTATAATTCACCCCTCCACTTT; cdr3_aa: CASSKGGSYNSPLHF
cdr3_length: 15; d_call: .; v_call: TRBV19; clone_size: .; j_call: TRBJ2-1; cdr3_nt: TGTGCCAGTAGTATAAGTCAGTCCTCCTACAATGAGCAGTTCTTC; cdr3_aa: CASSISQSSYNEQFF
cdr3_length: 17; d_call: TRBD1; v_call: TRBV30; clone_size: .; j_call: TRBJ1-2; cdr3_nt: TGTGCCTGGAGTGTACCTGGATTGGACAGGGCTAACTATGGCTACACCTTC; cdr3_aa: CAWSVPGLDRANYGYTF
cdr3_length: 12; d_call: .; v_call: TRBV29-1; clone_size: .; j_call: TRBJ2-3; cdr3_nt: TGCAGCGTTGGGGGGGTTACTGATACGCAGTATTTT; cdr3_aa: CSVGGVTDTQYF